This T cell receptor (beta chain) was recorded in a study of shared clonotypes between healthy human individuals. Genomic DNA (from each subset) was split evenly across several immunoSEQ plates. The assay was immunoSEQ multiplex PCR, and TCRdb's table has in-frame clones only and misses some. The table lists 2 million to 3 million clones, 80% to 95% of them singletons, with around 0.37% in the top ten. The V gene lost 1 base and the J gene lost 6 bases, with 6 bases spanning the gap. Germline lookup yields CDR1 MDHEN and CDR2 SYDVKM. The CDR3 extends over 12 amino acids. Sample: naive CD4+ T cells from PBMCs. The subset denotes: CD45RA+ positively selected. This receptor was taken from a young man in good health. Some clones in this sample may be carry-over from other donors' samples. The chain couples TRBV28 to TRBJ1-2; D remains unclear. CDR3 protein: CASSLYDNGYTF. The CDR3 DNA sequence: TGTGCCAGCAGTTTATATGATAATGGCTACACCTTC.